These T cell receptor beta chains were read from a single sample in a study of blood T cell repertoires in COVID-19. Repertoires were generated with immunoSEQ multiplex PCR, while TCRdb's copy carries only in-frame clones and drops some. This sample has under 300,000 clones, with about 87% found just once. The sequenced sample was PBMCs or T cells enriched from blood (not recorded which). The receptors come from a woman in her thirties or forties who had been exposed to COVID-19. Each CDR3 is given without its conserved first and last residue. Fields, in order: V gene, J gene, CDR3 protein.

TRBV19	TRBJ1-2	ASSIGQGSYGYT
TRBV6-5	TRBJ1-2	ASRTGIGYT
TRBV12-3/TRBV12-4	TRBJ2-5	ASSRTRQETQY
TRBV29-1	TRBJ1-2	SVQGARGYT
TRBV5-1	TRBJ2-6	ASSNSGSGANVLT
TRBV7-3	TRBJ1-6	ASSQTSTGPLH
TRBV7-9	TRBJ2-1	ASSLDGRWRELLREQF
TRBV7-9	TRBJ2-5	ASSLELLRETQY
TRBV30	TRBJ2-5	AWSNQGRETQY
TRBV6-2/TRBV6-3	TRBJ1-5	ASSPRTGGDNQPQH
TRBV28	TRBJ1-2	ASSSSTYYGYT
TRBV9	TRBJ2-2	ASSARLVFDTGELF
TRBV28	TRBJ2-1	ASTPTGTSRIAYNEQF
TRBV20-1	TRBJ2-5	SAGLMETQY
TRBV4-3	TRBJ1-4	ASSQERQAPNEKLF
TRBV28	TRBJ2-1	ATTGPNRGNEQF
TRBV6-4	TRBJ2-6	ASRQTSSGANVLT
TRBV27	TRBJ1-2	ASSPDRTGVGYYGYT
TRBV5-4	TRBJ1-3	ASSLAGTRISGNTIY
TRBV28	TRBJ1-1	ASSLGGQGGEAF
TRBV10-1	TRBJ2-2	ASSVSGLAGGSGRELF
TRBV29-1	TRBJ2-7	SVGVTYEQY
TRBV5-4	TRBJ2-5	ASSSGLAGETQY
TRBV27	TRBJ1-2	ASSVGLGVTGPRAAIYGYT
TRBV28	TRBJ1-5	ASSRTGRNQPQH
TRBV3-1/TRBV3-2	TRBJ2-7	ASSQEYWRGGEYEQY
TRBV11-2	TRBJ2-5	ASSGLIAGGRKTQY
TRBV19	TRBJ1-4	ATLKNKLF
TRBV12-3/TRBV12-4	TRBJ1-5	ASTYSNQPQH
TRBV10-3	TRBJ1-4	AISERGQGQEKLF
TRBV7-6	TRBJ1-6	ASSYMRQGNSPLH
TRBV27	TRBJ2-1	ASSTAGTVGF
TRBV14	TRBJ2-1	ASSQRGLAVRNEQF
TRBV6-6	TRBJ2-1	ASKGSGLPGF
TRBV7-2	TRBJ2-5	ASSGGLAGGETQY
TRBV7-2	TRBJ1-6	ASSPRQGLGGTYNSPLH
TRBV2	TRBJ2-3	ASSERKASGSTDTQY
TRBV24-1	TRBJ1-4	ATSEGQAINEKLF
TRBV23-1	TRBJ2-7	ASIGQLTKGYEQY
TRBV5-4	TRBJ1-2	ASSLMRGQGGYGYT
TRBV4-3	TRBJ1-2	ASSQEGQGGNYGYT
TRBV5-1	TRBJ2-7	ASSLRDRGEQY
TRBV7-2	TRBJ2-1	ASSSGGFSGRANEQF
TRBV3-1/TRBV3-2	TRBJ1-2	ASSQETAAYGYT